Listed here are 31 T cell receptor beta chains from one sample, sequenced in a study of T cells in Graves' hyperthyroidism and ophthalmopathy. The source material, RNA transcripts, was used to amplify TCR beta CDR3 regions. The TCR CDR3 was amplified in a first-round RT-PCR using the HTBI primer set. One entry per CDR3 protein, called by TCRdb with MiXCR from the multiplex PCR reads. The sample lists some 300,000 distinct CDR3 sequences; 15% to 20% were seen once. Sequencing input: blood. Source of these receptors: a man aged 50 to 59 with Graves' ophthalmopathy.

This clonotype was seen many times. V usage is TRBV11-2 and J usage is TRBJ2-3; tentative D call: TRBD2 (5 bases). Per germline, CDR1 SGHAT and CDR2 FQNNGV. V was clipped by 1 base and J by 8 bases, with 13 bases between them. The CDR3 extends over 14 amino acids. The CDR3 DNA sequence: TGTGCCAGCAGCTTAGTCGTTGGGAGTGGTACGCAGTATTTT. It encodes CASSLVVGSGTQYF.

This clonotype was counted many times. The chain joins TRBV5-1 to TRBJ2-7; 8 nucleotides match TRBD1. Germline V lookup: CDR1 SGHRS, CDR2 YFSETQ. J was trimmed by 0 bases and V by 4 bases; bases with no gene match: 6. The length of the CDR3 is 15 residues. The CDR3 sequence is CASSKGGTGSYEQYF. In DNA form, the CDR3 reads TGCGCCAGCAGCAAAGGCGGGACAGGCTCCTACGAGCAGTACTTC.

In its sample, this clonotype was seen many times. The chain combines TRBV11-2 with TRBJ1-1; D is perhaps TRBD1 (5 bases). The germline V gene has CDR1 SGHAT and CDR2 FQNNGV. Trimming shortened V by 2 bases and J by 5 bases, and 12 bases separated the two germline ends. The CDR3 consists of 14 residues. The CDR3 DNA reads TGTGCCAGCAGCTTATTGCAGGGTAGGACTGAAGCTTTCTTT. It translates to CASSLLQGRTEAFF.

This clonotype occurred many times. A read error may account for a junction end that differs from germline. V and J are TRBV28 and TRBJ2-5; 13 bases align to TRBD2. In germline, CDR1 is MDHEN, CDR2 SYDVKM. The CDR3 is 18 residues long. For the CDR3, the DNA is TGTGCCAGCAGTCTATGGACTAGCGGGAGACTTCTCCAAGAGACCCAGTACTTC. Its protein product is CASSLWTSGRLLQETQYF.

This clonotype has at least ten counts. The V gene is TRBV20-1, the J gene TRBJ2-7; the D gene is possibly TRBD1 (8 bases). The germline CDR1 and CDR2 sequences are DFQATT and SNEGSKA (reference sequence). Trimming shortened V by 7 bases and J by 6 bases, and 28 bases separated the two germline ends. The CDR3 length is 16 residues. The DNA of the CDR3 is TGCAGTGGGTCGAGACAGGGGACTATCGCTAGCGCCGAGCAGTACTTC. Translated: CSGSRQGTIASAEQYF.

This clonotype was recorded many times. DNA of the CDR3: TGTGCCAGCGCACAGGGGGCATCCTACAATGAGCAGTTCTTC. It specifies CASAQGASYNEQFF. The gene calls are TRBV18 and TRBJ2-1; 9 positions match TRBD1. Germline V gene data show CDR1 as KGHSH and CDR2 as LQKENI. The V gene end was trimmed by 8 bases and the J gene end by 1 base; junction bases not matched to a gene: 3. The CDR3 sequence is 14 residues long.

Of note for this clonotype: This may be a read error: a much more frequent sequence differs by one nucleotide. The chain joins TRBV6-1 to TRBJ1-2, with no clear D. Germline CDR1 is MNHNS and CDR2 is SASEGT. CDR3 length: 13 residues. CDR3 DNA: TGTGCCAGCAGTGAGACACAAGCCTATGACTACACCTTC. Encoded protein: CASSETQAYDYTF.

This rearrangement joins TRBV12-3 or TRBV12-4 to TRBJ2-1; 8 bases agree with TRBD1. Germline trimming cut 6 bases from V and 5 bases from J; bases unmatched to any gene: 9. This CDR3 is 15 amino acids long. The CDR3 sequence: CASSTGQVGHNEQFF. CDR3 bases: TGTGCCAGCAGCACGGGACAGGTGGGACACAATGAGCAGTTCTTC.

This clonotype was counted at least ten times. This chain uses TRBV20-1 with TRBJ2-5; D perhaps matches TRBD1 (5 bases). Germline CDR1 is DFQATT and CDR2 is SNEGSKA (reference sequence). V lost 6 bases and J 6 bases, leaving 14 bases between the germline ends. The CDR3 totals 12 residues. CDR3 sequence: CSAQGQGKTQYF. The DNA for the CDR3 is TGCAGTGCGCAGGGTCAGGGTAAGACCCAGTACTTC.

This rearrangement joins TRBV6-2 or TRBV6-3 to TRBJ2-1; D is perhaps TRBD1 or TRBD2 (5 bases each). Germline V gene data show CDR1 as MNHEY and CDR2 as SVGEGT. V was trimmed by 5 bases and J by 4 bases, leaving 12 bases between them. CDR3 length: 14 amino acids. CDR3 loop: CASSATRGYNEQFF. CDR3 nucleotide sequence: TGTGCCAGCAGTGCTACGAGGGGATACAATGAGCAGTTCTTC.

V gene TRBV28 combines with J gene TRBJ1-2; 8 positions agree with TRBD1. The trim removed 6 bases at V and 3 bases at J, leaving 3 bases unmatched. Germline CDR1 reads MDHEN; CDR2 reads SYDVKM. This CDR3 has 13 amino acids. The CDR3 DNA is TGTGCCAGCAGCACAGGGGGGTACTATGGCTACACCTTC. It translates to CASSTGGYYGYTF.

This clonotype has only a few counts. This chain links TRBV20-1 with TRBJ1-6; 8 nucleotides match TRBD1. The CDR3 has 13 residues. J lost 5 bases, V lost 7 bases, and 4 bases had no gene match. Germline CDR1 is DFQATT and CDR2 is SNEGSKA (reference sequence). CDR3 amino acids: CSVDRVHNSPLHF. In DNA form, the CDR3 reads TGCAGTGTGGACAGGGTACATAATTCACCCCTCCACTTT.

The gene calls are TRBV28 and TRBJ2-1, with D possibly matching TRBD2 (6 bases). The CDR3 sequence is 15 residues long. Trimming took 9 bases from V and 0 from J, leaving 15 bases between them. Germline V lookup: CDR1 MDHEN, CDR2 SYDVKM. The CDR3: CASTLDGSSYNEQFF. CDR3 DNA: TGTGCCAGTACCTTAGACGGGAGCTCCTACAATGAGCAGTTCTTC. The full variable domain, rest sourced from reference TRBV28 and TRBJ2-1, is DVKVTQSSRYLVKRTGEKVFLECVQDMDHENMFWYRQDPGLGLRLIYFSYDVKMKEKGDIPEGYSVSREKKERFSLILESASTNQTSMYLCASTLDGSSYNEQFFGPGTRLTVL.

This clonotype was seen repeatedly, ten times or more. The chain joins TRBV14 to TRBJ2-7, with 12 bases identical to TRBD2. Germline CDR1 reads SGHDN; CDR2 reads FVKESK. V shed 1 base, J shed 6 bases, and the junction held 1 base outside the gene matches. The length of the CDR3 is 14 residues. CDR3 bases: TGTGCCAGCAGCCAAGGACTAGCGGGAGTCGAGCAGTACTTC. Amino acid sequence: CASSQGLAGVEQYF.

Comment on this clonotype: Possible read error: a much larger clone is one base away. This sequence joins TRBV2 and TRBJ1-1; no reliable D call. The CDR3 has 14 amino acids. V was pared by 7 bases and J by 3 bases, with 15 bases between. Per the germline V gene, CDR1 is SNHLY and CDR2 is FYNNEI. The CDR3 spells CASNSAGRDTEAFF. Written as DNA, the CDR3 is TGTGCCAGCAATTCGGCGGGTAGGGACACTGAAGCTTTCTTT.

This clonotype has a handful of counts. The J gene is TRBJ1-1, the V gene TRBV6-1; no clear D gene. Germline values: CDR1 MNHNS, CDR2 SASEGT. This CDR3 region has 14 residues. V was pared by 2 bases and J by 1 base, with 8 bases between. The chain's CDR3 is CASSEQTGNTEAFF. DNA for the CDR3: TGTGCCAGCAGTGAACAAACGGGGAACACTGAAGCTTTCTTT.

The chain joins TRBV3-1 to TRBJ2-1; 10 bases are shared with TRBD2. The length of the CDR3 is 16 residues. V lost 0 bases to trimming and J lost 7 bases; unmatched junction nucleotides: 6. Germline-derived CDR1 and CDR2 are LGHDT and YNNKEL (reference sequence). CDR3 sequence reads: CASSQEAAGGENEQFF. CDR3 DNA: TGTGCCAGCAGCCAAGAAGCAGCGGGAGGGGAGAATGAGCAGTTCTTC.

The gene calls are TRBV9 and TRBJ1-2, with 9 bases identical to TRBD1. Trimming removed 4 bases from V and 8 bases from J; junction bases left unmatched: 6. This CDR3 spans 13 amino acids. In germline, CDR1 is SGDLS, CDR2 YYNGEE. The DNA for the CDR3 is TGTGCCAGCAGCACGGGACAGGGACTCGGCTACACCTTC. This gives the protein CASSTGQGLGYTF.

The rearrangement links TRBV5-4 to TRBJ1-1, with D possibly TRBD1 on 5 matching bases. CDR1 is SGHNT, CDR2 YYREEE, per germline (reference sequence). V was clipped by 4 bases and J by 3 bases, with 16 bases between them. The CDR3 has 15 residues. The CDR3 DNA reads as TGTGCCAGCAGCCCAGGCCCAGGGACGGACACTGAAGCTTTCTTT. It translates to CASSPGPGTDTEAFF.

This clonotype was counted between two and nine times. This chain uses TRBV27 with TRBJ2-1, with D hard to call. CDR3 size: 16 residues. Trimming took off 1 base at V and 4 bases at J, with 14 bases between the two ends. Germline V gene lookup returns CDR1 MNHEY and CDR2 SMNVEV (reference sequence). CDR3 region: CASSLFTPDRYNEQFF. CDR3 sequence (DNA): TGTGCCAGCAGTTTATTTACGCCTGACCGGTACAATGAGCAGTTCTTC.

This clonotype was detected ten times or more. The rearrangement links TRBV30 to TRBJ2-2; TRBD1 agrees at 7 bases. The CDR3 is 17 amino acids. Per the germline V gene, CDR1 is GTSNPN and CDR2 is SVGIG (reference sequence). With 0 bases clipped from V and 1 base from J, the junction kept 8 bases outside the gene matches. The CDR3 region is CAWSVRSGGVNTGELFF. In DNA form, the CDR3 reads TGTGCCTGGAGTGTACGTTCAGGGGGTGTGAACACCGGGGAGCTGTTTTTT.

This chain links TRBV25-1 with TRBJ1-4, with 9 bases aligning to TRBD1. CDR3 length equals 16 residues. The V segment lost 2 bases and the J segment 6 bases; nucleotides outside the gene matches: 7. The germline gives CDR1 MGHDK, CDR2 SYGVNS. The CDR3 DNA reads as TGTGCCAGCAGTGAAAGGAAGGACAGGGGTTATGAAAAACTGTTTTTT. Amino acids: CASSERKDRGYEKLFF. Drawing the rest from reference TRBV25-1 and TRBJ1-4, the complete variable domain is EADIYQTPRYLVIGTGKKITLECSQTMGHDKMYWYQQDPGMELHLIHYSYGVNSTEKGDLSSESTVSRIRTEHFPLTLESARPSHTSQYLCASSERKDRGYEKLFFGSGTQLSVL.

This clonotype has at least ten counts. The J gene is TRBJ1-4, the V gene TRBV5-5; possibly TRBD1 for D (6 bases). This CDR3 spans 15 amino acids. CDR1 is SGHKS, CDR2 YYEKEE, per germline (reference sequence). Between the trimmed V and J ends, which lost 3 bases and 8 bases, there was a span of 17 bases. CDR3 amino acids: CASSSRRGVGEKLFF. The CDR3 nucleotides are TGTGCCAGCAGCTCGAGGAGGGGGGTAGGAGAAAAACTGTTTTTT.

The gene calls are TRBV7-9 and TRBJ2-5, with TRBD1 matching 8 bases. CDR1 SEHNR and CDR2 FQNEAQ come from the germline V gene (reference sequence). V lost 4 bases, J lost 5 bases, and 12 bases stayed unmatched. This CDR3 is 16 amino acids long. This CDR3 reads CASSSPGQGLRETQYF. CDR3 sequence (DNA): TGTGCCAGCAGCTCCCCCGGACAGGGATTAAGGGAGACCCAGTACTTC.

This clonotype appeared a few times. This chain uses TRBV20-1 with TRBJ2-7; D is ambiguous. V lost 3 bases and J lost 3, with 9 bases in between. The germline CDR1 and CDR2 sequences are DFQATT and SNEGSKA (reference sequence). This CDR3 has 12 residues. The CDR3 loop reads CSASDTFYEQYF. The CDR3 coding sequence is TGCAGTGCTAGTGACACCTTCTACGAGCAGTACTTC.

This clonotype was found many times. V gene TRBV2 combines with J gene TRBJ2-3, with unresolved D. Trimming took off 8 bases at V and 4 bases at J, with 10 bases between the two ends. CDR3 length equals 12 residues. CDR1 and CDR2 from the germline V gene are SNHLY and FYNNEI. Written as DNA, the CDR3 is TGTGCCAGCGGTAAACTGGCAGATACGCAGTATTTT. Translating it yields CASGKLADTQYF.

This clonotype was detected a few times. The rearrangement links TRBV28 to TRBJ1-5, with D maybe TRBD1 (6 bases). The germline V gene has CDR1 MDHEN and CDR2 SYDVKM. The CDR3 is made up of 14 amino acids. V lost 8 bases, J lost 9 bases, and 20 bases lay in between. CDR3 nucleotide sequence: TGTGCCAGCCTGCGGACAGCCTTCTCGGGGCCCCAGCATTTT. As protein: CASLRTAFSGPQHF.

In its sample, this clonotype was seen many times. This rearrangement joins TRBV5-1 to TRBJ2-3, with TRBD2 identical over 9 bases. V lost 4 bases, J lost 1 base, and 7 bases stayed unmatched. CDR3 length: 16 residues. Per the germline V gene, CDR1 is SGHRS and CDR2 is YFSETQ. The CDR3 DNA reads TGCGCCAGCAGCGAGGGTAGGACTAGCGGCACAGATACGCAGTATTTT. This translates into CASSEGRTSGTDTQYF. The whole variable domain, filled in from reference TRBV5-1 and TRBJ2-3, reads KAGVTQTPRYLIKTRGQQVTLSCSPISGHRSVSWYQQTPGQGLQFLFEYFSETQRNKGNFPGRFSGRQFSNSRSEMNVSTLELGDSALYLCASSEGRTSGTDTQYFGPGTRLTVL.

This clonotype was counted only a few times. V usage is TRBV14 and J usage is TRBJ2-3; weak D call: TRBD1 (5 bases). Germline CDR1 reads SGHDN; CDR2 reads FVKESK. The CDR3 totals 15 residues. Trimming took 3 bases from V and 2 from J, leaving 12 bases between them. CDR3 amino acids: CASSQFKGPTDTQYF. CDR3 DNA: TGTGCCAGCAGCCAGTTCAAGGGGCCCACAGATACGCAGTATTTT.

This clonotype was counted ten times or more. The chain uses TRBV18 and TRBJ2-1; TRBD2 agrees at 11 bases. Germline V gives CDR1 KGHSH, CDR2 LQKENI. The CDR3 loop spans 17 amino acids. The junction had 6 bases not matched to a gene; V was cut back by 3 bases and J by 2 bases. CDR3 nucleotides: TGTGCCAGCTCACCGAGACTAGCGGGATCAACCTACAATGAGCAGTTCTTC. This encodes CASSPRLAGSTYNEQFF.

J is TRBJ1-3 and V is TRBV30; tentative D call: TRBD1 (6 bases). This CDR3 spans 15 amino acids. Looked up from germline, CDR1 is GTSNPN and CDR2 is SVGIG (reference sequence). Trimming shortened V by 0 bases and J by 1 base, and 10 bases separated the two germline ends. As DNA, the CDR3 is TGTGCCTGGAGTGTAGGACAGACTTCTGGAAACACCATATATTTT. Translating it yields CAWSVGQTSGNTIYF. The full variable domain, completed using reference TRBV30 and TRBJ1-3, is SQTIHQWPATLVQPVGSPLSLECTVEGTSNPNLYWYRQAAGRGLQLLFYSVGIGQISSEVPQNLSASRPQDRQFILSSKKLLLSDSGFYLCAWSVGQTSGNTIYFGEGSWLTVV.